This TCR beta chain stems from a study of T cell responses to AZD1222 COVID-19 vaccine. The CDR3 loop spans 13 amino acids. Per the germline V gene, CDR1 is SGHDN and CDR2 is FVKESK. V shed 4 bases and J shed 5 bases, with 11 bases lying between them. General study results and limits: Spike-spanning, vaccine-associated CD4 TCRs were dominant at 160-218 and 743-854. Only a handful of AZD1222 recipients, more than 5 in all, had baseline seropositivity.

Concerning this clone: Its cognate antigen is unknown.

Sequenced by immunoSEQ multiplex PCR; TCRdb stores in-frame clones only, minus some. The sample records 95,000 to 150,000 clones, 80% to 90% being singletons. The V and J genes are TRBV14 and TRBJ2-5; D remains ambiguous. The sequence was obtained from an adult in good health. This specimen consisted of peripheral blood, obtained on day 0 of AZD1222 vaccination. The CDR3 coding sequence is TGTGCCAGCAGCCTCGCCGGGCGGGAGACCCAGTACTTC. Its translation: CASSLAGRETQYF.